The clone carrying this T cell receptor (beta chain) was found once. This CDR3 is built from 18 residues. Unmatched junction bases numbered 12, after V lost 4 bases and J lost 0 bases. Germline loops: CDR1 LNHDA, CDR2 SQIVND (reference sequence). These data originate in a study of T cell responses to AZD1222 COVID-19 vaccine. Using immunoSEQ multiplex PCR, the repertoire was profiled, and TCRdb retains in-frame clones only, with some absent. This sample has approximately 100,000 clones, with about 93% found just once. This TCR derives from an adult in good health. The source material was peripheral blood, sampled on day 0 of AZD1222 vaccination. V gene TRBV19 combines with J gene TRBJ1-5, with 7 bases matching TRBD1. Here the CDR3 reads CASSTHPGQKISNQPQHF. CDR3 nucleotides: TGTGCCAGTAGTACCCACCCGGGACAGAAAATTAGCAATCAGCCCCAGCATTTT.